What follows are 5 T cell receptor beta chains derived from one specimen sequenced in a study of T cell responses to AZD1222 COVID-19 vaccine. Sequencing was performed with immunoSEQ multiplex PCR; in TCRdb, only in-frame clones are kept and a portion is missing. The data contain some 150,000 clones, about 89% of them singletons. Sequenced material: peripheral blood, taken on day 0 of AZD1222 vaccination. These receptors all come from an adult in good health.

The chain carries TRBV27 and TRBJ2-2, with a possible D match to TRBD2 (6 bases). There are 16 residues in the CDR3. Trimming shortened V by 1 base and J by 1 base, and 10 bases separated the two germline ends. The germline V gene has CDR1 MNHEY and CDR2 SMNVEV (reference sequence). The chain's CDR3 is CASSLFGAGNTGELFF. In nucleotides, the CDR3 is TGTGCCAGCAGTTTATTCGGAGCGGGGAACACCGGGGAGCTGTTTTTT.

This chain connects TRBV19 to TRBJ1-2, with 8 bases aligning to TRBD1. CDR3 length: 15 residues. Germline-derived CDR1 and CDR2 are LNHDA and SQIVND (reference sequence). Unmatched junction bases numbered 9, after V lost 3 bases and J lost 6 bases. The CDR3 region has the DNA TGTGCCAGTAGTATCTCAGGCCAGGGGGCTGATGGCTACACCTTC. Amino acid sequence: CASSISGQGADGYTF.

This sequence joins TRBV11-2 and TRBJ2-5; TRBD2 is a possible D gene (6 bases). With 3 bases removed from V and 3 bases from J, the gap between germline ends came to 17 bases. This CDR3 region has 16 residues. CDR1 is SGHAT, CDR2 FQNNGV, per germline. This CDR3 reads CASSFWGLRIKETQYF. The CDR3 coding sequence is TGTGCCAGCAGCTTTTGGGGACTTCGCATTAAAGAGACCCAGTACTTC. The full variable domain, with the rest looked up from reference TRBV11-2 and TRBJ2-5, is EAGVAQSPRYKIIEKRQSVAFWCNPISGHATLYWYQQILGQGPKLLIQFQNNGVVDDSQLPKDRFSAERLKGVDSTLKIQPAKLEDSAVYLCASSFWGLRIKETQYFGPGTRLLVL.

The gene calls are TRBV4-1 and TRBJ1-2; D unclear. Trimming stripped 7 bases from V and 5 bases from J, with 17 bases between. There are 14 residues in the CDR3. Germline lookup yields CDR1 MGHRA and CDR2 YSYEKL. The DNA of the CDR3 is TGCGCCAGCACCCCGGGTACCGACTGGTATGGCTACACCTTC. This encodes CASTPGTDWYGYTF.

This rearrangement joins TRBV6-5 to TRBJ2-5, with D perhaps given as TRBD1 or TRBD2 (6 bases each). The V gene lost 10 bases and the J gene lost 5 bases, with 17 bases spanning the gap. CDR3 size: 13 residues. Germline assignment: CDR1 MNHEY and CDR2 SVGAGI. CDR3 nucleotides: TGTGCCACCACGGTAGGGGGGCGGGAGACCCAGTACTTC. It is translated as CATTVGGRETQYF.